These 27 T cell receptor beta chains share one sample of origin, sequenced in a study of blood T cell repertoires in COVID-19 (dated by TCRdb to the early 2020s). Libraries came from the immunoSEQ multiplex PCR assay. This immuneACCESS table, as held by TCRdb, lists in-frame sequences with V and J called but not all clones. Of the missing ones, under half trace to an unresolved V gene in checked studies; the others have no known cause. Present in this sample are about 120,000 clones, over 75% of which were seen just once. Jointly, the top ten make up 4% to 5.5% of the sample. Sequenced input: peripheral blood. Source of these receptors: a woman aged 70-85 years with acute or convalescent COVID-19.

This clone was counted a few times. The V gene is TRBV19, the J gene TRBJ2-1; TRBD2 might be the D (7 bases). The CDR3 is 16 amino acids. Germline lookup yields CDR1 LNHDA and CDR2 SQIVND (reference sequence). The V end was cut by 3 bases, the J end by 5 bases, with 17 bases between. CDR3 nucleotide sequence: TGTGCCAGTAGTATCTTAGGGGGACTAAAGAACAATGAGCAGTTCTTC. This translates into CASSILGGLKNNEQFF.

The rearrangement joins TRBV29-1 to TRBJ1-1; 7 nucleotides line up with TRBD1. The germline CDR1 and CDR2 sequences are SQVTM and ANQGSEA. V gave up 6 bases and J gave up 8 bases; unmatched junction bases: 3. CDR3 length: 10 residues. CDR3 sequence reads: CSVGTEEAFF. The DNA for the CDR3 is TGCAGCGTCGGGACAGAAGAAGCTTTCTTT.

The chain uses TRBV4-1 and TRBJ2-1; TRBD2 aligns across 8 bases. CDR1 MGHRA and CDR2 YSYEKL come from the germline V gene. This CDR3 is built from 18 residues. Trimming at V came to 0 bases and at J to 6 bases, leaving 13 bases not matched to a gene. The CDR3 sequence: CASSQDSRGGRWTNEQFF. In nucleotides, the CDR3 is TGCGCCAGCAGCCAAGATTCCCGCGGGGGGCGTTGGACCAATGAGCAGTTCTTC.

The rearrangement uses TRBV2 and TRBJ1-2; TRBD1 agrees at 9 bases. V was pared by 5 bases and J by 3 bases, with 4 bases of the junction left unmatched. Germline V lookup: CDR1 SNHLY, CDR2 FYNNEI. This CDR3 spans 14 amino acids. CDR3 DNA: TGTGCCAGCAGTCGACAGGGGGTTTACTATGGCTACACCTTC. It yields the protein CASSRQGVYYGYTF. Full variable domain (rest looked up from reference TRBV2 and TRBJ1-2): EPEVTQTPSHQVTQMGQEVILRCVPISNHLYFYWYRQILGQKVEFLVSFYNNEISEKSEIFDDQFSVERPDGSNFTLKIRSTKLEDSAMYFCASSRQGVYYGYTFGSGTRLTVV.

This clone was seen repeatedly, ten times or more. Other DNA variants within this sample encode the same CDR3. The chain links TRBV7-2 to TRBJ1-3; 10 nucleotides align to TRBD1. The CDR3 runs 15 residues. Germline V gene sequence: CDR1 SGHTA, CDR2 FQGNSA. J was trimmed by 4 bases and V by 5 bases; bases with no gene match: 5. The CDR3 is CASSLRTGGGNTIYF. CDR3 DNA: TGTGCCAGCAGCCTACGGACAGGGGGGGGAAACACCATATATTTT.

At least ten counts were recorded for this clone. V is TRBV19 and J is TRBJ1-5, with 9 nucleotides matching TRBD1. Unmatched junction bases numbered 5, after V lost 5 bases and J lost 9 bases. Germline lookup yields CDR1 LNHDA and CDR2 SQIVND (reference sequence). This CDR3 comprises 13 residues. CDR3 residues: CASSLGQGPPQHF. CDR3 DNA: TGTGCCAGTAGTTTAGGACAGGGGCCGCCCCAGCATTTT.

J is TRBJ2-1 and V is TRBV5-4, with 7 bases identical to TRBD2. CDR3 length: 16 residues. Germline assignment: CDR1 SGHNT and CDR2 YYREEE (reference sequence). V was clipped by 4 bases and J by 2 bases; unmatched bases: 9. The CDR3 region is CASSLGGGSTYNEQFF. In nucleotides, the CDR3 is TGTGCCAGCAGCCTTGGGGGGGGTTCTACCTACAATGAGCAGTTCTTC.

This clone was detected only once. CDR3 residues: CASSQGPTDYYGYTF. CDR3 nucleotides: TGCGCCAGCAGCCAAGGGCCGACTGATTACTATGGCTACACCTTC. This chain uses TRBV4-1 with TRBJ1-2, with D unclear. Germline CDR1 MGHRA, CDR2 YSYEKL. The germline V and J ends were trimmed by 1 base and 3 bases, with 12 bases remaining between them. The CDR3 runs 15 residues.

The sample holds a few counts of this clone. This chain uses TRBV30 with TRBJ1-2, with D perhaps TRBD1 (5 bases). With 2 bases removed from V and 6 bases from J, the gap between germline ends came to 13 bases. From germline, CDR1 is GTSNPN and CDR2 SVGIG (reference sequence). The CDR3 totals 13 residues. CDR3 sequence reads: CAWSRGIWHGYTF. The DNA of the CDR3 is TGTGCCTGGAGTAGGGGCATCTGGCATGGCTACACCTTC.

The chain employs TRBV6-2 or TRBV6-3 and TRBJ1-2, with D perhaps TRBD1 (6 bases). Looked up from germline, CDR1 is MNHEY and CDR2 is SVGEGT. This CDR3 is 14 amino acids long. Deletions cut 5 bases from V and 6 bases from J, with 16 bases between. The CDR3 DNA is TGTGCCAGCAGTCAGACCCAACAGGGAGATGGCTACACCTTC. As protein: CASSQTQQGDGYTF.

The chain has TRBV7-8 and TRBJ1-5; D possibly corresponds to TRBD1 (6 bases). CDR1 SGHVS and CDR2 FQNEAQ come from the germline V gene. Trimming left V 5 bases short and J 2 bases short, with 10 bases between. This CDR3 region has 14 residues. Written as DNA, the CDR3 is TGTGCCAGCAGCAAACAGGGCGGCAATCAGCCCCAGCATTTT. It specifies CASSKQGGNQPQHF.

V gene TRBV5-4 combines with J gene TRBJ2-5, with D possibly TRBD1 on 6 matching bases. This CDR3 spans 13 amino acids. V was clipped by 4 bases and J by 5 bases, with 12 bases between them. CDR1 and CDR2 from the germline V gene are SGHNT and YYREEE (reference sequence). The CDR3 region has the DNA TGTGCCAGCAGCAGTCCAAGGGGGGAGACCCAGTACTTC. It encodes CASSSPRGETQYF.

The chain employs TRBV11-3 and TRBJ1-2, with D unclear. The V gene's germline CDR1 is SGHNT and CDR2 YENEEA. V was shortened by 1 base and J by 7 bases, with 16 bases between the two germline ends. CDR3 length equals 15 residues. CDR3 sequence: CASSLGAAAMGGYTF. As DNA, the CDR3 is TGTGCCAGCAGCTTAGGGGCAGCGGCCATGGGTGGCTACACCTTC.

The sample holds one count of this clone. This chain uses TRBV6-5 with TRBJ1-2, with 7 bases lining up with TRBD1. Germline V gives CDR1 MNHEY, CDR2 SVGAGI. The CDR3 has 12 amino acids. V shed 8 bases and J 2 bases; nucleotides not matched to a gene: 2. The CDR3 nucleotides read TGTGCCAGCTTAGGGGGCAACTATGGCTACACCTTC. Translated, it gives CASLGGNYGYTF.

This clone was observed many times. This sequence joins TRBV7-9 and TRBJ1-1; possibly TRBD1 for D (6 bases). This CDR3 has 13 amino acids. V dropped 4 bases and J dropped 8 bases, with 14 bases sitting between them. Germline loops: CDR1 SEHNR, CDR2 FQNEAQ (reference sequence). CDR3 region: CASSSLQGSEAFF. CDR3 DNA: TGTGCCAGCAGCTCATTACAGGGATCGGAAGCTTTCTTT.

V is TRBV7-9 and J is TRBJ1-4; 7 bases map to TRBD1. Germline CDR1 is SEHNR and CDR2 is FQNEAQ (reference sequence). CDR3 length: 15 amino acids. V shed 0 bases and J 6 bases; nucleotides not matched to a gene: 4. The chain's CDR3 is CASSLALDRDEKLFF. CDR3 bases: TGTGCCAGCAGCTTAGCTTTAGACAGGGATGAAAAACTGTTTTTT.

The chain employs TRBV5-1 and TRBJ1-1, with a possible D match to TRBD1 (5 bases). Deletions cut 5 bases from V and 1 base from J, with 15 bases between. The CDR3 covers 15 residues. The germline V gene has CDR1 SGHRS and CDR2 YFSETQ. CDR3 residues: CASSSDSLKNTEAFF. For the CDR3, the DNA is TGCGCCAGCAGTTCTGACAGCCTTAAGAACACTGAAGCTTTCTTT.

The rearrangement uses TRBV7-9 and TRBJ1-1; possibly TRBD1 for D (6 bases). CDR1 and CDR2 (germline): SEHNR, FQNEAQ (reference sequence). V was clipped by 2 bases and J by 0 bases, with 7 bases between them. The CDR3 runs to 14 residues. The CDR3 DNA reads as TGTGCCAGCAGCTTATGGACAGTGAACACTGAAGCTTTCTTT. It specifies CASSLWTVNTEAFF.

This chain joins TRBV5-1 and TRBJ2-2; 9 nucleotides align to TRBD2. This CDR3 contains 16 residues. Trimming removed 3 bases from V and 5 bases from J; junction bases left unmatched: 8. Germline V gene data show CDR1 as SGHRS and CDR2 as YFSETQ. The CDR3 here is CASSSGGGAFTGELFF. DNA for the CDR3: TGCGCCAGCAGCTCCGGCGGGGGGGCCTTTACCGGGGAGCTGTTTTTT.

This clone turned up a few times. The chain couples TRBV5-4 to TRBJ1-4; TRBD1 agrees at 8 bases. Per the germline V gene, CDR1 is SGHNT and CDR2 is YYREEE (reference sequence). This CDR3 contains 14 residues. The trim removed 4 bases at V and 4 bases at J, leaving 3 bases unmatched. CDR3 coding DNA: TGTGCCAGCAGCCTGACAGGGGTTAATGAAAAACTGTTTTTT. This codes for CASSLTGVNEKLFF.

The chain recombines TRBV3-1 (or the pseudogene TRBV3-2) with TRBJ2-5, with D perhaps matching TRBD1 (5 bases). Trimming left V 3 bases short and J 3 bases short, with 14 bases between. Germline V gene sequence: CDR1 LGHDT, CDR2 YNNKEL (reference sequence). The CDR3 is 15 residues long. The chain's CDR3 is CASSHHRAGKETQYF. The CDR3 bases are TGTGCCAGCAGCCATCACCGGGCAGGGAAAGAGACCCAGTACTTC.

The rearrangement joins TRBV7-2 to TRBJ2-7; tentative D call: TRBD1 (6 bases). The CDR3 is made up of 12 amino acids. Trimming left V 3 bases short and J 5 bases short, with 8 bases between. Looked up from germline, CDR1 is SGHTA and CDR2 is FQGNSA. The CDR3 nucleotides read TGTGCCAGCAGCTTGGCAGGGGACGAGCAGTACTTC. Translation gives CASSLAGDEQYF. Drawing the rest from reference TRBV7-2 and TRBJ2-7, the complete variable domain is GAGVSQSPSNKVTEKGKDVELRCDPISGHTALYWYRQSLGQGLEFLIYFQGNSAPDKSGLPSDRFSAERTGGSVSTLTIQRTQQEDSAVYLCASSLAGDEQYFGPGTRLTVT.

CDR3 protein: CSAKNSNEQFF. DNA of the CDR3: TGCAGTGCTAAAAACTCAAATGAGCAGTTCTTC. The chain uses TRBV20-1 and TRBJ2-1; D unresolved. Germline CDR1 and CDR2: DFQATT and SNEGSKA (reference sequence). V lost 4 bases, J lost 7 bases, and 8 bases lay in between. This CDR3 has 11 residues.

This chain connects TRBV19 to TRBJ1-5, with 9 bases lining up with TRBD1. The CDR3 consists of 16 residues. J was trimmed by 6 bases and V by 4 bases; bases with no gene match: 10. From germline, CDR1 is LNHDA and CDR2 SQIVND (reference sequence). The CDR3 region has the DNA TGTGCCAGTAGTAGTATGGGGACAGGGATGTCTCAGCCCCAGCATTTT. It specifies CASSSMGTGMSQPQHF.

This clone was seen more than once but under ten times. The V call is TRBV2, the J call TRBJ2-5; TRBD2 matches at 11 bases. The CDR3 sequence is 15 residues long. J was trimmed by 5 bases and V by 4 bases; bases with no gene match: 6. The germline CDR1 and CDR2 sequences are SNHLY and FYNNEI. CDR3 bases: TGTGCCAGCAGTGCATCGGCTAGCGGGGGGGAGACCCAGTACTTC. This codes for CASSASASGGETQYF.

The rearrangement uses TRBV6-2 or TRBV6-3 and TRBJ2-2; TRBD1 is a possible D gene (6 bases). Germline V gene lookup returns CDR1 MNHEY and CDR2 SVGEGT. The CDR3 is 13 residues long. Between the trimmed V and J ends, which lost 4 bases and 7 bases, there was a span of 10 bases. CDR3 loop: CASSFGGFGELFF. The CDR3 nucleotides are TGTGCCAGCAGTTTTGGGGGCTTCGGGGAGCTGTTTTTT.

This rearrangement joins TRBV5-1 to TRBJ2-5, with 8 bases matching TRBD1. Germline CDR1 is SGHRS and CDR2 is YFSETQ. The V segment lost 0 bases and the J segment 5 bases; nucleotides outside the gene matches: 6. CDR3 length: 15 amino acids. In DNA, the CDR3 is TGCGCCAGCAGCTTGGCCAACAGGGGGACTGAGACCCAGTACTTC. Its protein is CASSLANRGTETQYF.